This T cell receptor beta chain was sequenced during a study of blood T cell repertoires in COVID-19 (TCRdb year 2020). Context from the whole study: Samples from collaborators originated in the United States, Italy and Spain and spanned both the acute and convalescent phases of COVID-19. The prospective study material was composed of cDNA or gDNA derived from T cells, B-cell-depleted T cells, or PBMCs. Subjects who had been exposed to COVID-19, were actively infected with it, or had recovered from it provided the deeply sampled blood TCRbeta repertoires that made up the dataset. A freely available public database, intended as a resource for researchers studying the immune response to SARS-CoV-2, is where the repertoires were released. The samples were drawn from the first 160 participants of the ongoing ImmuneRACE study and from 1,254 subjects provided by 6 global collaborators. Nearly every sample came with metadata listing a de-identified subject ID, COVID-19 status, age in years and sex. Where HLA class I and class II types were available, the types were taken from metadata supplied by the sample provider, not from assay-based typing. What the authors observed across the whole study: The quantity of clinical and demographic metadata differed by source and by participant and was supplied without curation.

Collaborating institutions collected whole blood in K2EDTA tubes following their own protocols. For TCRbeta analysis, collaborators shipped samples in one of three forms: frozen whole blood, isolated PBMCs, or DNA extracted from either of those sample types. The immunoSEQ Assay, a bias-controlled multiplex PCR, was used to amplify TCRbeta CDR3 regions from genomic DNA. The paper's processing steps were these. Nucleated cell counts per sample were estimated from amplification of reference gene primers within the assay. To quantify the absolute abundance of each unique TCRbeta CDR3 rearrangement, sequence reads were collapsed and filtered. For each sample, productive Simpson clonality was calculated as the square root of Simpson's diversity index over productive rearrangements. In TCRdb, the immuneACCESS table is reduced to in-frame sequences with V and J assigned. These tables do not hold every clone; where another copy was compared, an unresolved V gene accounts for under half, and the others remain unexplained. The V and J calls and clone size are taken from that table; D and trimming were inferred from the DNA. Recorded for this sample are approximately 77,000 clones; approximately 80% of them occurred a single time. Around 4.8% of the sample is in the top ten clones.

This clone appeared a single time. Its binding antigen is unknown. Base qualities were left out, and no much larger clone turns up one base away. This sequence originates from a woman in her 70s with acute or convalescent COVID-19. The sequencing sample was made of peripheral blood.

This receptor carries the CDR3 CASSQELLSNTEAFF. The sequenced DNA: TGTGCCAGCAGCCAAGAACTCCTCTCAAACACTGAAGCTTTCTTT. This sequence uses TRBV4-2 and TRBJ1-1, with no D gene named confidently. V and J lose 0 bases and 2 bases, and a span of 10 bases separates them. Including the terminal cysteine and phenylalanine, the CDR3 comprises 15 residues. Just the 45-base CDR3 DNA is kept, in frame starting at base 1. CDR1 and CDR2 are read off the germline V gene as LGHNA and YNFKEQ.